These 15 T cell receptor beta chains were sequenced from one sample in a study of T cells in Graves' hyperthyroidism and ophthalmopathy. Amplification targeted TCR beta CDR3 regions from RNA transcripts. The HTBI primer set drove a first-round RT-PCR of the TCR CDR3. TCRdb passed the multiplex PCR reads through MiXCR, listing each CDR3 protein once. The sample yields about 350,000 distinct CDR3 sequences, around a sixth seen once. The sequencing sample was made of blood. These receptors were obtained from a woman in her thirties or forties with Graves' ophthalmopathy.

The chain recombines TRBV6-1 with TRBJ1-2, with D unclear. This CDR3 has 13 residues. Germline loops: CDR1 MNHNS, CDR2 SASEGT. Trimming cost V 8 bases and J 7 bases, with 17 bases left between them. CDR3 protein: CASAVNGIGGYTF. In DNA form, the CDR3 reads TGTGCCAGCGCTGTAAACGGAATCGGTGGCTACACCTTC.

This clonotype was seen many times. The gene calls are TRBV4-2 and TRBJ1-5; 9 nucleotides line up with TRBD1. The CDR3 extends over 20 amino acids. With 4 bases clipped from V and 2 bases from J, the junction kept 18 bases outside the gene matches. Germline V lookup: CDR1 LGHNA, CDR2 YNFKEQ. The CDR3 here is CASSLHSDRGRLSGNQPQHF. The CDR3 DNA is TGTGCCAGCAGCCTCCACTCGGACAGGGGCCGCCTAAGTGGCAATCAGCCCCAGCATTTT.

This clonotype was detected ten times or more. The rearrangement uses TRBV6-1 and TRBJ1-1, with 7 bases that match TRBD1. The junction had 9 bases not matched to a gene; V was cut back by 6 bases and J by 5 bases. The CDR3 loop spans 14 amino acids. Per germline, CDR1 MNHNS and CDR2 SASEGT. CDR3: CASSPRQGGTEAFF. CDR3 coding DNA: TGTGCCAGCAGCCCAAGACAGGGAGGTACTGAAGCTTTCTTT.

This clonotype has at least ten counts. The rearrangement links TRBV28 to TRBJ2-7, with D possibly being TRBD1 (6 bases). Trimming took 5 bases from V and 5 from J, leaving 10 bases between them. The CDR3 has 12 residues. Per the germline V gene, CDR1 is MDHEN and CDR2 is SYDVKM. In nucleotides, the CDR3 is TGTGCCAGCAGTCGACAGGCTGACGAGCAGTACTTC. Its translation is CASSRQADEQYF. Together with reference TRBV28 and TRBJ2-7, the CDR3 gives the full variable domain: DVKVTQSSRYLVKRTGEKVFLECVQDMDHENMFWYRQDPGLGLRLIYFSYDVKMKEKGDIPEGYSVSREKKERFSLILESASTNQTSMYLCASSRQADEQYFGPGTRLTVT.

This clonotype appeared many times. The CDR3 loop is CSARDELAGGGEQYF. The CDR3, as DNA: TGCAGTGCTAGAGATGAACTAGCGGGAGGGGGCGAGCAGTACTTC. This sequence joins TRBV20-1 and TRBJ2-7; 13 bases agree with TRBD2. Trimming removed 0 bases from V and 6 bases from J; junction bases left unmatched: 5. Germline V gene data show CDR1 as DFQATT and CDR2 as SNEGSKA (reference sequence). The CDR3 runs to 15 residues.

This clonotype has a count of ten or more. The chain is built from TRBV28 and TRBJ2-7, with D maybe TRBD1 (6 bases). The V end lost 7 bases, the J end lost 3 bases, and 19 bases lay between the germline ends. The CDR3 totals 15 residues. CDR1 MDHEN and CDR2 SYDVKM come from the germline V gene. CDR3 sequence reads: CASTSAGAQYYEQYF. The CDR3 region has the DNA TGTGCCAGCACCTCAGCAGGGGCGCAGTACTACGAGCAGTACTTC.

At least ten counts were recorded for this clonotype. The rearrangement links TRBV28 to TRBJ1-2, with TRBD1 as a possible D gene (5 bases). The V end lost 7 bases, the J end lost 4 bases, and 13 bases lay between the germline ends. This CDR3 contains 13 residues. Per the germline V gene, CDR1 is MDHEN and CDR2 is SYDVKM. The CDR3: CASKLVGVYGYTF. In nucleotides, the CDR3 is TGTGCCAGCAAATTAGTGGGGGTCTATGGCTACACCTTC.

This clonotype showed up many times. The chain uses TRBV24-1 and TRBJ2-2; TRBD1 agrees at 8 bases. This CDR3 is 16 amino acids long. Germline CDR1 KGHDR, CDR2 SFDVKD. J gave up 8 bases and V 3 bases, and 10 bases lay outside the gene matches. DNA for the CDR3: TGTGCCACCAGTGATGACCCAGGGCAGGGGGCAGGGGAGCTGTTTTTT. Its translation is CATSDDPGQGAGELFF.

In its sample, this clonotype was seen many times. The chain couples TRBV20-1 to TRBJ1-1; D is unclear. The CDR3 consists of 13 residues. The ends were cut back, 3 bases at V and 4 bases at J, with 12 bases in the middle. Germline CDR1 and CDR2: DFQATT and SNEGSKA (reference sequence). The CDR3 sequence is CSASGRLGTEAFF. The CDR3 DNA reads TGCAGTGCTAGCGGACGGCTGGGCACTGAAGCTTTCTTT.

This clonotype was seen many times. The rearrangement joins TRBV28 to TRBJ1-1, with D hard to call. The CDR3 is 12 residues long. The germline CDR1 and CDR2 sequences are MDHEN and SYDVKM. Trimming pared 6 bases from V and 5 bases from J, leaving 10 bases between. Here the CDR3 DNA reads TGTGCCAGCAGCGAGCTGGGAACTGAAGCTTTCTTT. Encoded protein: CASSELGTEAFF.

This clonotype occurred many times. J is TRBJ2-5 and V is TRBV30; 12 nucleotides line up with TRBD1. Looked up from germline, CDR1 is GTSNPN and CDR2 is SVGIG (reference sequence). The CDR3 totals 15 residues. After removal of 4 bases from V and 3 bases from J, the junction contained 6 bases not matched to a gene. The CDR3 loop reads CAWTGTGGLEETQYF. CDR3 DNA: TGTGCCTGGACCGGGACAGGGGGCCTTGAAGAGACCCAGTACTTC.

This clonotype was counted at least ten times. This sequence joins TRBV12-3 or TRBV12-4 and TRBJ2-2; D not certain. Trimming cost V 3 bases and J 2 bases, with 13 bases left between them. CDR3 size: 16 residues. CDR3 region: CASSFMFGGNTGELFF. Here the CDR3 DNA reads TGTGCCAGCAGTTTTATGTTCGGCGGAAACACCGGGGAGCTGTTTTTT.

This clonotype showed up many times. CDR3 amino acids: CASSLSRGGRGTQYF. DNA for the CDR3: TGTGCCAGCAGTTTGTCCAGGGGGGGGAGAGGGACCCAGTACTTC. The chain carries TRBV28 and TRBJ2-5; TRBD1 or TRBD2 may be the D gene (7 bases each). V lost 3 bases to trimming and J lost 7 bases, with 18 bases between them. The CDR3 loop spans 15 amino acids. CDR1 MDHEN and CDR2 SYDVKM come from the germline V gene.

Ten or more counts support this clonotype. The chain employs TRBV20-1 and TRBJ2-2, with TRBD2 matching 7 bases. V was pared by 5 bases and J by 8 bases, with 8 bases of the junction left unmatched. The germline gives CDR1 DFQATT, CDR2 SNEGSKA (reference sequence). CDR3 length: 13 amino acids. In DNA, the CDR3 is TGCAGTGCTGAGACTAGCAGTACTGGGGAGCTGTTTTTT. Amino acids: CSAETSSTGELFF.

This clonotype was picked up many times. V is TRBV30 and J is TRBJ1-1; D call uncertain. V was clipped by 4 bases and J by 3 bases, with 15 bases between them. Germline values: CDR1 GTSNPN, CDR2 SVGIG (reference sequence). The CDR3 is made up of 14 amino acids. Here the CDR3 DNA reads TGTGCCTGGAAGAAATGGGGAACGGACACTGAAGCTTTCTTT. This sequence encodes CAWKKWGTDTEAFF.